The present T cell receptor beta chain was sequenced within a study of blood T cell repertoires in COVID-19. Study details: There were acute and convalescent COVID-19 samples, and they came from the United States, Italy and Spain. T cells, B-cell-depleted T cells, or PBMCs supplied cDNA or gDNA.

The data were produced by immunoSEQ multiplex PCR, yet TCRdb's version contains in-frame clones alone and is incomplete. The sample has 150,000 or so clones, around 82% seen once. The sample comprised peripheral blood. The origin of this receptor is a human donor with acute or convalescent COVID-19. The donor label of this sample is uncertain.

CDR3 amino acids: CASSDSGGPYNEQFF. CDR3 nucleotide sequence: TGCGCCAGCAGTGACAGCGGGGGGCCTTACAATGAGCAGTTCTTC. The chain combines TRBV10-1 with TRBJ2-1; 9 bases agree with TRBD2. The trim removed 3 bases at V and 4 bases at J, leaving 4 bases unmatched. Germline loops: CDR1 WNHNN, CDR2 SYGVQD (reference sequence). There are 15 residues in the CDR3.